The 22 T cell receptor beta chains in this list originate from one sample, sequenced in a study of T cells in Graves' hyperthyroidism and ophthalmopathy (dated by TCRdb to the late 2010s). Libraries were prepared through multiplex PCR. Sequencing was performed on an Illumina HiSeq 2000. The TCR beta CDR3 regions were amplified from the RNA transcripts. The first round of RT-PCR for the TCR CDR3 was performed with the HTBI primer set and the Qiagen OneStep RT-PCR kit. TCRdb reprocessed the public reads (quality trimming at Q25 with fastp, clone calling with MiXCR) and kept in-frame beta chains. Each record represents a unique CDR3 protein, reported with the most common genes and DNA among its rows. This sample lists approximately 700,000 distinct CDR3 sequences; 45% were detected once. The ten largest account for about 7% of the sample. Sequencing used peripheral blood or thyroid tissue (not recorded which). Receptors originate from an adult man with Graves' disease, either hyperthyroidism or ophthalmopathy (not recorded which).

The chain links TRBV19 to TRBJ1-1; D not certain. This CDR3 comprises 13 residues. Germline CDR1 is LNHDA and CDR2 is SQIVND (reference sequence). The V end was cut by 3 bases, the J end by 4 bases, with 9 bases between. The CDR3 reads CASSIPGITEAFF. CDR3 nucleotide sequence: TGTGCCAGTAGTATTCCGGGGATCACTGAAGCTTTCTTT. Using reference TRBV19 and TRBJ1-1 for the parts outside the CDR3, the full variable domain is DGGITQSPKYLFRKEGQNVTLSCEQNLNHDAMYWYRQDPGQGLRLIYYSQIVNDFQKGDIAEGYSVSREKKESFPLTVTSAQKNPTAFYLCASSIPGITEAFFGQGTRLTVV.

This clonotype was detected ten times or more. V usage is TRBV29-1 and J usage is TRBJ1-1; 7 bases agree with TRBD1. This CDR3 is 14 amino acids long. Per germline, CDR1 SQVTM and CDR2 ANQGSEA. V trimming: 7 bases; J trimming: 0 bases; junction bases outside the gene matches: 8. CDR3 region: CSGRTGLLNTEAFF. The CDR3 DNA reads TGCAGCGGAAGGACAGGCCTTTTGAACACTGAAGCTTTCTTT.

There are many counts of this clonotype. V usage is TRBV7-2 and J usage is TRBJ1-2; TRBD1 is a possible D gene (5 bases). The V gene's germline CDR1 is SGHTA and CDR2 FQGNSA. V shed 2 bases and J shed 5 bases, with 12 bases lying between them. There are 14 residues in the CDR3. CDR3 nucleotide sequence: TGTGCCAGCAGCTTACGTTCTCGGGGGTATGGCTACACCTTC. Its protein product is CASSLRSRGYGYTF.

This clonotype came up many times. This chain joins TRBV15 and TRBJ1-2; perhaps TRBD1 as D (5 bases). The CDR3 spans 15 residues. Germline loops: CDR1 LNHNV, CDR2 YYDKDF (reference sequence). V was cut by 3 bases and J by 5 bases, with 16 bases left in between. Written as DNA, the CDR3 is TGTGCCACCAGCAGTAACATAGGGACCGCGTATGGCTACACCTTC. Its translation is CATSSNIGTAYGYTF.

This clonotype came up a few times. V gene TRBV11-2 combines with J gene TRBJ1-4; no clear D. Trimming left V 0 bases short and J 0 bases short, with 17 bases between. The CDR3 runs 19 residues. Germline V gene data show CDR1 as SGHAT and CDR2 as FQNNGV. The CDR3 region has the DNA TGTGCCAGCAGCTTAGACACGGGAGCACACCTTGCAACTAATGAAAAACTGTTTTTT. The encoded protein is CASSLDTGAHLATNEKLFF.

This clonotype was seen many times. The chain recombines TRBV25-1 with TRBJ2-7; D is possibly TRBD1 (5 bases). Trimming took 7 bases from V and 6 from J, leaving 10 bases between them. The CDR3 sequence is 11 residues long. Germline V lookup: CDR1 MGHDK, CDR2 SYGVNS. CDR3 DNA: TGTGCCAGCAAGGGGTCCGGCGAGCAGTACTTC. This encodes CASKGSGEQYF.

This clonotype showed up just a few times. This chain joins TRBV12-3 or TRBV12-4 and TRBJ1-5; D is unresolved. Trimming took 7 bases from V and 5 from J, leaving 15 bases between them. The CDR3 totals 14 residues. CDR3 residues: CASTSRRTDQPQHF. Here the CDR3 DNA reads TGTGCCAGCACCTCCCGTCGGACTGATCAGCCCCAGCATTTT.

This clonotype occurred a few times. The V and J genes are TRBV2 and TRBJ2-7; D ambiguous. This CDR3 spans 14 amino acids. The germline V gene has CDR1 SNHLY and CDR2 FYNNEI. V was pared by 6 bases and J by 0 bases, with 12 bases between. CDR3 nucleotide sequence: TGTGCCAGCAGCCATACTGGTGACTCCTACGAGCAGTACTTC. This encodes CASSHTGDSYEQYF. Full variable domain (rest looked up from reference TRBV2 and TRBJ2-7): EPEVTQTPSHQVTQMGQEVILRCVPISNHLYFYWYRQILGQKVEFLVSFYNNEISEKSEIFDDQFSVERPDGSNFTLKIRSTKLEDSAMYFCASSHTGDSYEQYFGPGTRLTVT.

This clonotype has at least ten counts. A junction end diverges from the germline sequence, so it may reflect a read error. The chain is built from TRBV7-9 and TRBJ2-7; D possibly corresponds to TRBD1 (6 bases). This CDR3 has 13 residues. Germline V gene sequence: CDR1 SEHNR, CDR2 FQNEAQ (reference sequence). CDR3 sequence: CASSQGKSYEQYF. Here the CDR3 DNA reads TGCGCCAGCAGCCAGGGGAAGTCCTACGAGCAGTACTTC.

This clonotype was detected ten times or more. The gene calls are TRBV2 and TRBJ1-4; D remains unclear. Per the germline V gene, CDR1 is SNHLY and CDR2 is FYNNEI. CDR3 length: 15 residues. Trimming removed 6 bases from V and 0 bases from J, with 11 bases in between. The CDR3 loop reads CASSETGATNEKLFF. In DNA form, the CDR3 reads TGTGCCAGCAGCGAGACGGGTGCAACTAATGAAAAACTGTTTTTT.

V is TRBV20-1 and J is TRBJ2-2; D possibly corresponds to TRBD1 (5 bases). V lost 4 bases to trimming and J lost 1 base, with 13 bases between them. Germline CDR1 is DFQATT and CDR2 is SNEGSKA (reference sequence). The CDR3 has 15 residues. CDR3 protein: CSATMQGWNTGELFF. Written as DNA, the CDR3 is TGCAGTGCTACAATGCAGGGATGGAACACCGGGGAGCTGTTTTTT.

J is TRBJ2-5 and V is TRBV7-9; D assignment may be TRBD1 or TRBD2 (5 bases each). From germline, CDR1 is SEHNR and CDR2 FQNEAQ (reference sequence). The CDR3 loop spans 16 amino acids. The ends were cut back, 5 bases at V and 3 bases at J, with 19 bases in the middle. Here the CDR3 reads CASSKGGLAQEETQYF. The CDR3 region has the DNA TGTGCCAGCAGCAAGGGTGGGCTAGCACAGGAAGAGACCCAGTACTTC.

As for this clonotype: It may be a read error: a sequence one base away is much more abundant. The genes are TRBV10-3 and TRBJ1-5; 8 nucleotides align to TRBD1. The CDR3 is made up of 13 amino acids. V gave up 3 bases and J gave up 7 bases; unmatched junction bases: 2. Germline lookup yields CDR1 ENHRY and CDR2 SYGVKD. The CDR3 sequence is CAISDTGGQPQHF. The CDR3 DNA is TGTGCCATCAGTGACACAGGGGGGCAGCCCCAGCATTTT.

The genes are TRBV20-1 and TRBJ2-7; D is unclear. This CDR3 spans 13 amino acids. V was pared by 0 bases and J by 0 bases, with 6 bases between. Germline-derived CDR1 and CDR2 are DFQATT and SNEGSKA (reference sequence). The CDR3 reads CSARDGYSYEQYF. CDR3 DNA: TGCAGTGCTAGAGACGGGTACTCCTACGAGCAGTACTTC.

The chain employs TRBV10-3 and TRBJ2-5; the D is unclear. Looked up from germline, CDR1 is ENHRY and CDR2 is SYGVKD. The CDR3 consists of 15 residues. V gave up 0 bases and J gave up 7 bases, with 15 bases separating them. The CDR3 nucleotides are TGTGCCATCAGTGAGTCGGGTGGCGGAGTACGGACCCAGTACTTC. The encoded protein is CAISESGGGVRTQYF.

A word on this clonotype: A read error may produce the germline difference seen at one junction end. V and J are TRBV5-1 and TRBJ1-5, with D perhaps TRBD1 (6 bases). Germline V gene sequence: CDR1 SGHRS, CDR2 YFSETQ. There are 14 residues in the CDR3. CDR3 nucleotides: TGCGCCAGCAACTTGCAGGGCGGGACACAGCCCCAGCATTTT. Translated, it gives CASNLQGGTQPQHF.

This clonotype was observed a few times. The rearrangement links TRBV20-1 to TRBJ2-7; 11 nucleotides agree with TRBD2. V lost 5 bases, J lost 2 bases, and 5 bases stayed unmatched. Germline V lookup: CDR1 DFQATT, CDR2 SNEGSKA (reference sequence). The CDR3 runs to 14 residues. This CDR3 is CSAALAGVPYEQYF. CDR3 DNA sequence: TGCAGTGCTGCACTAGCGGGAGTCCCCTACGAGCAGTACTTC.

J is TRBJ1-1 and V is TRBV10-3; a possible D gene is TRBD1 (6 bases). Trimming left V 2 bases short and J 4 bases short, with 14 bases between. The germline CDR1 and CDR2 sequences are ENHRY and SYGVKD. The length of the CDR3 is 15 residues. DNA of the CDR3: TGTGCCATCAGTGAGGTCCCGGTGGGGGCCACTGAAGCTTTCTTT. The encoded protein is CAISEVPVGATEAFF.

As to this clonotype: The junction differs from germline at one of its ends, possibly a read error. The chain joins TRBV7-8 to TRBJ2-5; no clear D gene. Germline V CDR1 and CDR2: SGHVS, FQNEAQ. The CDR3 is 12 amino acids. CDR3 coding DNA: TGTGCCAGCAGCCTAACCGGAGAGGCCCAGTACTTC. Amino acids: CASSLTGEAQYF.

Concerning this clonotype: A junction boundary mismatches the germline segment, possibly from a read error. The chain carries TRBV29-1 and TRBJ1-2; D perhaps matches TRBD1 (5 bases). The length of the CDR3 is 14 residues. The germline V gene encodes CDR1 SQVTM and CDR2 ANQGSEA. The CDR3 nucleotides read TGCAGCGATACAGGAGATACTACTAACTATGGCCACACCTTC. Protein product: CSDTGDTTNYGHTF.

In its sample, this clonotype was seen a few times. The chain is built from TRBV6-5 and TRBJ1-1; D may be TRBD1 (6 bases). The V gene's germline CDR1 is MNHEY and CDR2 SVGAGI. V was clipped by 6 bases and J by 3 bases, with 17 bases between them. This CDR3 region has 15 residues. The CDR3 coding sequence is TGTGCCAGCAGCAGTCAACAGGGAGGGTACACTGAAGCTTTCTTT. As protein: CASSSQQGGYTEAFF.

In regard to this clonotype: Sequence at one end of the junction differs from germline and may be a read error. The chain carries TRBV10-1 and TRBJ2-7, with D perhaps matching TRBD1 (6 bases). Germline V gives CDR1 WNHNN, CDR2 SYGVQD (reference sequence). The CDR3 consists of 12 residues. The DNA for the CDR3 is TGTGCCATCAGTCGCAGGGGCTACGAGCAGTACTTC. Translated: CAISRRGYEQYF.